This record covers a single TCR beta chain. Enrolment of Seattle patients took place during active infection, and they were followed longitudinally. These data are taken from a study of blood T cell repertoires in COVID-19. Study summary: Acute and convalescent COVID-19 samples came from the United States, Italy and Spain. From T cells, B-cell-depleted T cells, or PBMCs came the material, which was cDNA or gDNA.

V trimming: 1 base; J trimming: 0 bases; junction bases outside the gene matches: 6. The length of the CDR3 is 16 residues. CDR1 and CDR2 from the germline V gene are SGHRS and YFSETQ. Sequencing was performed with immunoSEQ multiplex PCR; in TCRdb, only in-frame clones are kept and a portion is missing. The table includes approximately 110,000 clones, 74% detected once. The source is a man at least 80 years old with COVID-19, enrolled during active disease. The rearrangement uses TRBV5-1 and TRBJ2-7; 8 positions agree with TRBD2. The material sequenced was peripheral blood. The CDR3 DNA reads TGCGCCAGCAGCTTGAGTTCGAGCGGGAGCTCCTACGAGCAGTACTTC. As protein: CASSLSSSGSSYEQYF.